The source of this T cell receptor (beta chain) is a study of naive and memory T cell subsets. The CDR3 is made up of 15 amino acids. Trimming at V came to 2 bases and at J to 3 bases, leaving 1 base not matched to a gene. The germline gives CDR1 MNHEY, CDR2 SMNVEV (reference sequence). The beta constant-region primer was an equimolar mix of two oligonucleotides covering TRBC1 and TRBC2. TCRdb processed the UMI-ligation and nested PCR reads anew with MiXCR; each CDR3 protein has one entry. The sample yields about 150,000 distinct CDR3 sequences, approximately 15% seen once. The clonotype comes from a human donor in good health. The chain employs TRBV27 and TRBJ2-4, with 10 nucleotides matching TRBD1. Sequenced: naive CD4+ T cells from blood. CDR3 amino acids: CASSLGTGVKNIQYF. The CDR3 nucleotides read TGTGCCAGCAGTTTAGGGACAGGGGTCAAAAACATTCAGTACTTC.